These 10 T cell receptor beta chains share one sample of origin, sequenced in a study of identical twins. TCRdb reprocessed the 5' RACE reads with MiXCR, giving one entry per CDR3 protein. This table holds 1,800,000 or so distinct CDR3 sequences, around 29% found once. Sequencing used cord blood. Source of these receptors: a newborn girl in good health.

The V gene is TRBV5-6, the J gene TRBJ1-6; D ambiguous. CDR1 is SGHDT and CDR2 is YYEEEE in the germline V gene. The CDR3 has 14 residues. The ends were cut back, 0 bases at V and 7 bases at J, with 8 bases in the middle. CDR3 bases: TGTGCCAGCAGCTTGGAGGTGGAGAATTCACCCCTCCACTTT. Residues: CASSLEVENSPLHF.

The rearrangement uses TRBV28 and TRBJ2-4; D might be TRBD1 (6 bases). The germline V gene encodes CDR1 MDHEN and CDR2 SYDVKM. CDR3 length equals 18 residues. Trimming removed 6 bases from V and 2 bases from J, with 23 bases in between. CDR3 coding DNA: TGTGCCAGCAGGTTGCACCCCGGACAGTCGTCTACCAAAAACATTCAGTACTTC. Protein product: CASRLHPGQSSTKNIQYF.

V and J are TRBV6-5 and TRBJ2-5; 13 positions agree with TRBD2. Germline loops: CDR1 MNHEY, CDR2 SVGAGI. The V gene end was trimmed by 2 bases and the J gene end by 5 bases; junction bases not matched to a gene: 5. This CDR3 spans 16 amino acids. The CDR3 is CASSYPTSGGIETQYF. The CDR3 region has the DNA TGTGCCAGCAGTTACCCGACTAGCGGGGGGATCGAGACCCAGTACTTC.

The chain carries TRBV20-1 and TRBJ1-1; weak D call: TRBD1 (5 bases). Germline CDR1 reads DFQATT; CDR2 reads SNEGSKA (reference sequence). The CDR3 is made up of 12 amino acids. V was shortened by 5 bases and J by 4 bases, with 11 bases between the two germline ends. CDR3 nucleotide sequence: TGCAGTGCTGGGGGGGTGGGCACTGAAGCTTTCTTT. Translating gives CSAGGVGTEAFF.

There are many counts of this clonotype. The chain links TRBV6-6 to TRBJ2-5, with D uncertain. The V gene's germline CDR1 is MNHNY and CDR2 SVGAGI (reference sequence). The CDR3 length is 11 residues. Trimming left V 8 bases short and J 0 bases short, with 4 bases between. This CDR3 reads CASGNQETQYF. CDR3 sequence (DNA): TGTGCCAGCGGGAACCAAGAGACCCAGTACTTC.

This CDR3 is CASSFGDTANYGYTF. In nucleotides, the CDR3 is TGTGCCAGCAGCTTCGGGGACACTGCTAACTATGGCTACACCTTC. The chain is built from TRBV7-9 and TRBJ1-2, with D possibly being TRBD1 (6 bases). Germline values: CDR1 SEHNR, CDR2 FQNEAQ (reference sequence). CDR3 length: 15 residues. V was pared by 3 bases and J by 0 bases, with 11 bases between.

As concerns this clonotype: An end of the junction does not agree with germline; a read error may underlie this. The CDR3, as DNA: TGTGCCAGCAGTTTTGGACTTAGCACAGATACGCGGTATTTT. Translated: CASSFGLSTDTRYF. The chain links TRBV27 to TRBJ2-3; D may be TRBD2 (5 bases). The CDR3 is made up of 14 amino acids. Germline loops: CDR1 MNHEY, CDR2 SMNVEV (reference sequence).

The V call is TRBV25-1, the J call TRBJ1-5; D gene unclear. The V end was cut by 1 base, the J end by 0 bases, with 7 bases between. The germline CDR1 and CDR2 sequences are MGHDK and SYGVNS. The CDR3 length is 15 residues. The CDR3: CASSESADSNQPQHF. In nucleotides, the CDR3 is TGTGCCAGCAGTGAATCCGCGGATAGCAATCAGCCCCAGCATTTT.

The chain's CDR3 is CASSQVLGGTQYF. The CDR3 nucleotides are TGCGCCAGCAGCCAAGTCCTAGGGGGTACGCAGTATTTT. The chain employs TRBV4-1 and TRBJ2-3, with D possibly being TRBD1 (6 bases). The length of the CDR3 is 13 residues. Germline V lookup: CDR1 MGHRA, CDR2 YSYEKL. Trimming left V 1 base short and J 8 bases short, with 10 bases between.

This rearrangement joins TRBV3-1 to TRBJ2-5; 11 bases map to TRBD2. The CDR3 totals 16 residues. Germline CDR1 is LGHDT and CDR2 is YNNKEL (reference sequence). The trim removed 4 bases at V and 11 bases at J, leaving 15 bases unmatched. CDR3 DNA sequence: TGTGCCAGCAGCCTGATAGCGGGGGGGCGATACAATGAGCAGTACTTC. The encoded protein is CASSLIAGGRYNEQYF.